The 9 T cell receptor beta chains below all came from one sample that was sequenced in a study of blood T cell repertoires in COVID-19. Sequencing used immunoSEQ multiplex PCR; TCRdb keeps in-frame clones, though not all of them. The table lists 150,000 to 200,000 clones, 87% of them singletons. Specimen: peripheral blood. Receptors were obtained from a woman in her 70s with COVID-19, enrolled during active disease.

This CDR3 is CATTGWNTEAFF. CDR3 DNA: TGTGCAACCACGGGTTGGAACACTGAAGCTTTCTTT. The chain combines TRBV5-6 with TRBJ1-1; no firm D call. This CDR3 is 12 amino acids long. Germline V gene sequence: CDR1 SGHDT, CDR2 YYEEEE. The whole variable domain, filled in from reference TRBV5-6 and TRBJ1-1, reads DAGVTQSPTHLIKTRGQQVTLRCSPKSGHDTVSWYQQALGQGPQFIFQYYEEEERQRGNFPDRFSGHQFPNYSSELNVNALLLGDSALYLCATTGWNTEAFFGQGTRLTVV.

The chain links TRBV5-1 to TRBJ1-5; D uncertain. Trimming cost V 4 bases and J 6 bases, with 11 bases left between them. CDR3 length: 13 amino acids. Germline CDR1 is SGHRS and CDR2 is YFSETQ. CDR3 protein: CASSVLGSQPQHF. DNA of the CDR3: TGCGCCAGCAGCGTATTAGGGAGTCAGCCCCAGCATTTT.

This chain joins TRBV5-6 and TRBJ1-2; 8 bases are a match to TRBD1. J lost 10 bases, V lost 3 bases, and 2 bases had no gene match. This CDR3 comprises 11 residues. The germline CDR1 and CDR2 sequences are SGHDT and YYEEEE. CDR3 bases: TGTGCCAGCAGCTCGACAGGGGTCTACACCTTC. Its translation is CASSSTGVYTF.

This clone was detected once. V usage is TRBV28 and J usage is TRBJ2-7; D gene uncertain. Deletions cut 2 bases from V and 3 bases from J, with 11 bases between. The germline V gene has CDR1 MDHEN and CDR2 SYDVKM. The CDR3 is 14 residues long. CDR3 sequence (DNA): TGTGCCAGCAGTTTAAGCCTAATCGTCTACGAGCAGTACTTC. Protein sequence: CASSLSLIVYEQYF. The full variable domain, its missing parts supplied by reference TRBV28 and TRBJ2-7, is DVKVTQSSRYLVKRTGEKVFLECVQDMDHENMFWYRQDPGLGLRLIYFSYDVKMKEKGDIPEGYSVSREKKERFSLILESASTNQTSMYLCASSLSLIVYEQYFGPGTRLTVT.

The genes are TRBV2 and TRBJ1-2; 7 bases line up with TRBD1. Germline loops: CDR1 SNHLY, CDR2 FYNNEI. CDR3 length: 15 residues. With 6 bases clipped from V and 8 bases from J, the junction kept 15 bases outside the gene matches. CDR3 sequence (DNA): TGTGCCAGCAGGACCTGGGACAGCCTAATCGGGGGCTACACCTTC. It yields the protein CASRTWDSLIGGYTF.

The chain has TRBV9 and TRBJ1-5; D is possibly TRBD1 (5 bases). V lost 5 bases, J lost 5 bases, and 11 bases lay in between. The V gene's germline CDR1 is SGDLS and CDR2 YYNGEE. This CDR3 contains 13 residues. CDR3 sequence: CASRGPGDQPQHF. As DNA, the CDR3 is TGTGCCAGCAGGGGGCCAGGAGATCAGCCCCAGCATTTT. The full variable domain, in which reference TRBV9 and TRBJ1-5 provide the parts outside the CDR3, is DSGVTQTPKHLITATGQRVTLRCSPRSGDLSVYWYQQSLDQGLQFLIQYYNGEERAKGNILERFSAQQFPDLHSELNLSSLELGDSALYFCASRGPGDQPQHFGDGTRLSIL.

This clone was seen more than once but under ten times. J is TRBJ2-7 and V is TRBV29-1; TRBD2 is a possible D gene (6 bases). The CDR3 length is 14 residues. Trimming left V 2 bases short and J 3 bases short, with 14 bases between. Germline-derived CDR1 and CDR2 are SQVTM and ANQGSEA. The CDR3 DNA follows: TGCAGCGTTGAACTCGGCGGGACTGGCTACGAGCAGTACTTC. Protein sequence: CSVELGGTGYEQYF.

For the CDR3, the DNA is TGTGCCAGTAGTATAGATTTTAGTTCGGGGAAGACTGAAGCTTTCTTT. Translating gives CASSIDFSSGKTEAFF. The V call is TRBV19, the J call TRBJ1-1; D uncertain. The CDR3 extends over 16 amino acids. Germline CDR1 reads LNHDA; CDR2 reads SQIVND (reference sequence). V lost 0 bases, J lost 5 bases, and 16 bases lay in between.

The gene calls are TRBV7-3 and TRBJ2-2; 8 nucleotides align to TRBD1. Trimming removed 5 bases from V and 4 bases from J; junction bases left unmatched: 3. This CDR3 is 14 amino acids long. Germline V gene sequence: CDR1 SGHTA, CDR2 FQGTGA. The CDR3 DNA reads TGTGCCAGCAGCGCCGACAGGGGCACCGGGGAGCTGTTTTTT. Its protein product is CASSADRGTGELFF.